The TCR beta chain described here comes from a study of OX40 agonist ivuxolimab in advanced cancers. For context, the study as a whole: The costimulatory receptor OX40 (CD134) was targeted by ivuxolimab, a fully human IgG2 agonistic monoclonal antibody. Of the roughly 53 patients in dose escalation, 19 had hepatocellular carcinoma, about 15 had melanoma, 9 had renal cell carcinoma and 9 had head and neck cancer. Intravenous ivuxolimab was administered to patients every 2 weeks at six dose levels: 0.01, 0.1, 0.3, 1.5, 3 and 10 mg/kg. Partial responses were achieved by three dose-escalation patients, of whom one had hepatocellular carcinoma and two had cutaneous melanoma. In the dose-escalation cohort, approximately 82% of patients were male, and the mean age was 60 years with a range of roughly 23 to 90. Peripheral TCRbeta sequencing was intended to test whether TCR sequence diversity was altered and clonal T-cell expansion was caused by ivuxolimab. Patients were allowed to have had prior anti-PD-1, anti-PD-L1 or anti-CTLA-4 therapy, and roughly 40% of the dose-escalation patients had been treated with checkpoint inhibitors. The monotherapy dose-escalation portion (N of about 49 patients) of the phase I ivuxolimab trial is reported in the paper. What the research found in general, with its limitations: After ivuxolimab, more expanded clones were found on average in CD8+ T cells than in CD4+ T cells. Clonal expansion of both CD4+ and CD8+ blood T cells was observed from baseline to week 6 at doses 0.1 to 3.0 mg/kg. In the 0.1-3.0 mg/kg groups, partial responders had among the lowest normalized peripheral clonal expansion, particularly in CD8+ T cells. Low levels of normalized T-cell clonal expansion were also seen in some patients who did not respond. Antigen specificity was not determined for the clonally expanded peripheral T cells.

To note about this clone: What antigen it recognizes has not been identified. Base qualities were left out, and no much larger clone turns up one base away.

To sequence the TCRbeta CDR3 region, genomic DNA was isolated from the sorted cells. The immunoSEQ Assay was used to sequence the TCRbeta CDR3 regions. TCRdb mirrors the immuneACCESS table, restricted to in-frame sequences. Some clones are absent from its copies; in checked studies, under half trace to an unresolved V gene, and the reason for the others is unknown. Counted in this sample were 55,000 to 70,000 clones; under 85% of them appeared once. The ten biggest clones cover roughly 5% of the sample. Patients with a history of autoimmune disease or receiving systemic immunosuppression were excluded from the trial. Peripheral blood for TCR sequencing was collected from all dose cohorts at baseline, on cycle 4 day 1, and on cycle 7 day 1. The samples were taken from a phase I, first-in-human, multicenter, open-label dose-escalation trial of ivuxolimab. Adults with locally advanced or metastatic melanoma, renal cell, hepatocellular, or head and neck squamous cell carcinoma were enrolled in the trial. CD4+ and CD8+ T cells were sorted separately from peripheral blood before TCR sequencing.

As encoded in the germline V gene, CDR1 is SGHAT while CDR2 is FQNNGV. V lost 2 bases and J lost 4 bases; the stretch between them is 9 bases long. The CDR3 numbers 14 residues from cysteine through phenylalanine. Left in the record is the CDR3 DNA by itself, 42 bases read in frame from the first base. This receptor was identified in an adult with an advanced solid tumor such as melanoma, head and neck, liver or kidney cancer. Sequenced material: CD4+ or CD8+ T cells sorted from blood, taken in a trial of the OX40 agonist ivuxolimab. The chain joins TRBV11-2 to TRBJ1-5, and TRBD1 may be the D gene, going by 6 matching bases. The CDR3 corresponds to CASSLSDRNQPQHF. The DNA reads as follows: TGTGCCAGCAGCTTATCGGACAGAAATCAGCCCCAGCATTTT. Outside the CDR3, residues come from the reference TRBV11-2 and TRBJ1-5 proteins, so the full variable domain is: EAGVAQSPRYKIIEKRQSVAFWCNPISGHATLYWYQQILGQGPKLLIQFQNNGVVDDSQLPKDRFSAERLKGVDSTLKIQPAKLEDSAVYLCASSLSDRNQPQHFGDGTRLSIL.